A selection of T cell receptor beta chains follows, all from one sample in a study of beta chain features in type 1 diabetes. Generated by immunoSEQ multiplex PCR, the TCRdb table keeps only in-frame clones and is missing some. The table has around 150,000 clones, almost 65% seen once. The specimen was naive CD4+ T cells from blood. These receptors were obtained from a man aged 25-40 years with type 1 diabetes. CDR3s include the opening cysteine and the closing phenylalanine or tryptophan. A D gene is named only where the DNA matches it firmly. Only part of the rows carry a size: once, few, many, or a class if the clone is expanded.

>TRBD1|few|TRBJ1-4|TRBV4-3
CASSADRGEVGEKLFF
TGCGCCAGCAGCGCGGACAGGGGAGAAGTTGGAGAAAAACTGTTTTTT
>NA|NA|TRBJ1-4|TRBV9
CASSRTNRGEKLFF
TGTGCCAGCAGCCGGACAAATCGGGGTGAAAAACTGTTTTTT
>NA|NA|TRBJ2-5|TRBV29-1
CSVEGGGQETQYF
TGCAGCGTTGAAGGTGGCGGCCAAGAGACCCAGTACTTC
>NA|NA|TRBJ1-3|TRBV30
CAWSVRRGIGFGNTIYF
TGTGCCTGGAGTGTTCGACGGGGAATTGGATTCGGAAACACCATATATTTT
>NA|NA|TRBJ2-1|TRBV11-2
CASSLVGIIRNEQFF
TGTGCCAGCAGCTTAGTGGGGATTATCCGAAATGAGCAGTTCTTC
>NA|NA|TRBJ2-3|TRBV7-9
CASSDTSPGLKDTQYF
TGTGCCAGCAGCGACACCTCACCGGGACTGAAAGATACGCAGTATTTT
>NA|NA|TRBJ2-5|TRBV29-1
CSLRRTVQETQYF
TGCAGCCTTAGAAGGACAGTCCAAGAGACCCAGTACTTC
>NA|NA|TRBJ1-3|TRBV9
CASSVQSSGNTIYF
TGTGCCAGCAGCGTCCAGAGCTCTGGAAACACCATATATTTT
>NA|NA|TRBJ2-5|TRBV5-1
CASSLGGGPPSQYF
TGCGCCAGCAGCTTGGGAGGGGGACCCCCATCCCAGTACTTC
>NA|NA|TRBJ2-3|TRBV30
CAWSEQATDTQYF
TGTGCCTGGAGTGAACAGGCCACAGATACGCAGTATTTT
>NA|few|TRBJ2-4|TRBV6-5
CASSYSLTPDKNIQYF
TGTGCCAGCAGTTACTCGCTGACACCTGATAAAAACATTCAGTACTTC
>NA|NA|TRBJ2-7|TRBV7-9
CASSPNTGNPYEQYF
TGTGCCAGCAGCCCGAATACAGGGAATCCCTACGAGCAGTACTTC
>NA|NA|TRBJ2-1|TRBV25-1
CASSDEQVNEQFF
TGTGCCAGCAGTGATGAACAGGTCAATGAGCAGTTCTTC
>NA|NA|TRBJ2-5|TRBV5-1
CASSLASGPETQYF
TGCGCCAGCAGCTTGGCCTCCGGGCCAGAGACCCAGTACTTC
>TRBD1|NA|TRBJ2-1|TRBV30
CAWSTGTVANEQFF
TGTGCCTGGAGTACCGGGACAGTCGCCAATGAGCAGTTCTTC
>NA|few|TRBJ2-2|TRBV29-1
CSVWVGGNTGELFF
TGCAGCGTATGGGTTGGAGGGAACACCGGGGAGCTGTTTTTT
>TRBD1|NA|TRBJ2-5|TRBV6-6
CASRGGTGGLETQYF
TGTGCCAGCCGAGGAGGGACAGGGGGCCTAGAGACCCAGTACTTC
>TRBD1|NA|TRBJ1-1|TRBV28
CASSEGANTEAFF
TGTGCCAGCTCCGAGGGGGCGAACACTGAAGCTTTCTTT
>NA|once|TRBJ1-5|TRBV18
CASSHEFSAQHF
TGTGCCAGCTCGCATGAGTTCAGTGCCCAGCATTTT
>NA|NA|TRBJ2-7|TRBV7-2
CASSPPYAVEQYF
TGTGCCAGCAGCCCCCCGTATGCGGTCGAGCAGTACTTC
>TRBD2|few|TRBJ2-5|TRBV4-1
CASSQALAGGQETQYF
TGCGCCAGCAGCCAAGCACTAGCGGGGGGCCAAGAGACCCAGTACTTC
>TRBD1|few|TRBJ2-1|TRBV7-2
CASSTGGYEQFF
TGTGCCAGCAGTACAGGGGGCTATGAGCAGTTCTTC